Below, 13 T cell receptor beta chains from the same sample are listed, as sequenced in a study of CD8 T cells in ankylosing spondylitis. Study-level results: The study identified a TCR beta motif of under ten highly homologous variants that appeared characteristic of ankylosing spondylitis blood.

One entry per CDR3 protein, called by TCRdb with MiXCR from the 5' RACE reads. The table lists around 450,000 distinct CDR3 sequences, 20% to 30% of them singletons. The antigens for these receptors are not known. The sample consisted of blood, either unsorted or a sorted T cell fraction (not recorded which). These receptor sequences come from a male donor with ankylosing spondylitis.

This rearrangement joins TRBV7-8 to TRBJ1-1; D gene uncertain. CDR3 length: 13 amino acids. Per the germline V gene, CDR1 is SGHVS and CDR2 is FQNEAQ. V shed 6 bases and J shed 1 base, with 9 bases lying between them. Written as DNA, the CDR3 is TGTGCCAGCAGATGGGCGGCGAACACTGAAGCTTTCTTT. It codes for CASRWAANTEAFF. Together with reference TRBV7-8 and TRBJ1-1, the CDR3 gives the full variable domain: GAGVSQSPRYKVAKRGQDVALRCDPISGHVSLFWYQQALGQGPEFLTYFQNEAQLDKSGLPSDRFFAERPEGSVSTLKIQRTQQEDSAVYLCASRWAANTEAFFGQGTRLTVV.

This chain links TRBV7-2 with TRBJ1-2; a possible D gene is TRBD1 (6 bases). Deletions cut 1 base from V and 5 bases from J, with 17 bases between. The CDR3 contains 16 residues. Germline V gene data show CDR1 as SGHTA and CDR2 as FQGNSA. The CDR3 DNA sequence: TGTGCCAGCAGCTTAGGCGGCGGGGGCGCGAGGTATGGCTACACCTTC. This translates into CASSLGGGGARYGYTF.

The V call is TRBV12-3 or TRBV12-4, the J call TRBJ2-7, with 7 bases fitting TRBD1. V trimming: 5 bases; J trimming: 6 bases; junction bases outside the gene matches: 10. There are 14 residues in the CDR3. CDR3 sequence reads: CASSAEGASFEQYF. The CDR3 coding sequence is TGTGCCAGCAGTGCCGAGGGGGCTAGCTTCGAGCAGTACTTC.

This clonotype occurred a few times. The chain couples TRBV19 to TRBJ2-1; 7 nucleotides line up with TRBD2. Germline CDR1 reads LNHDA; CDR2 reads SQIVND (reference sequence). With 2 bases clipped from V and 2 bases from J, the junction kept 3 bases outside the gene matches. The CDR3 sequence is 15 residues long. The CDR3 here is CASSIILAAYNEQFF. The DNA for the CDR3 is TGTGCCAGTAGTATAATCCTAGCGGCCTACAATGAGCAGTTCTTC.

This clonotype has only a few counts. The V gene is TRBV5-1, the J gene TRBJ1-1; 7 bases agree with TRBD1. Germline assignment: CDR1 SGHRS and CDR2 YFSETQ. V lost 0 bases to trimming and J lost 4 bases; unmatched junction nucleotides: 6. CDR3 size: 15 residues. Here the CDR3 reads CASSLGAGGGTEAFF. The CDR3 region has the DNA TGCGCCAGCAGCTTGGGCGCAGGGGGAGGCACTGAAGCTTTCTTT. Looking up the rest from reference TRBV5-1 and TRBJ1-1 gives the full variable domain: KAGVTQTPRYLIKTRGQQVTLSCSPISGHRSVSWYQQTPGQGLQFLFEYFSETQRNKGNFPGRFSGRQFSNSRSEMNVSTLELGDSALYLCASSLGAGGGTEAFFGQGTRLTVV.

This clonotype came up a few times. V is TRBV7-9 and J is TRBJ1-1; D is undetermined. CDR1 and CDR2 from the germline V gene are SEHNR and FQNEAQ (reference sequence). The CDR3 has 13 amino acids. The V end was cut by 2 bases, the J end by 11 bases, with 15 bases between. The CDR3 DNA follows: TGTGCCAGCAGCTTATTAGGCCCTATGGAGGCTTTCTTT. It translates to CASSLLGPMEAFF.

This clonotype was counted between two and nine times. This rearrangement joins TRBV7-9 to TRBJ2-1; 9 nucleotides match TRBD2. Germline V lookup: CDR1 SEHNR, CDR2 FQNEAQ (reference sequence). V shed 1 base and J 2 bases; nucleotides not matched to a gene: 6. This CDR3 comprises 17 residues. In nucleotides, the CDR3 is TGTGCCAGCAGCTTAGGCCTGACTAGCGGAGCCTACAATGAGCAGTTCTTC. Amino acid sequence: CASSLGLTSGAYNEQFF.

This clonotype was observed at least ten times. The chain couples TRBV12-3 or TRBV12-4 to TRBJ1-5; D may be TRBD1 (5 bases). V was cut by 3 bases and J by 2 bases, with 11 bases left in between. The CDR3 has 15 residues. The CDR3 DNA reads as TGTGCCAGCAGTTTGTCGGCACAGGGCAATCAGCCCCAGCATTTT. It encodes CASSLSAQGNQPQHF.

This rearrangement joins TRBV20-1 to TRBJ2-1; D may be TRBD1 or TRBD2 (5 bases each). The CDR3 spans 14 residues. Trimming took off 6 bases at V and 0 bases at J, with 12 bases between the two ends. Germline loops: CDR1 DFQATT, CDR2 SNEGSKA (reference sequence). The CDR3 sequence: CSAPWDLSYNEQFF. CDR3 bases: TGCAGTGCGCCCTGGGACCTCTCCTACAATGAGCAGTTCTTC.

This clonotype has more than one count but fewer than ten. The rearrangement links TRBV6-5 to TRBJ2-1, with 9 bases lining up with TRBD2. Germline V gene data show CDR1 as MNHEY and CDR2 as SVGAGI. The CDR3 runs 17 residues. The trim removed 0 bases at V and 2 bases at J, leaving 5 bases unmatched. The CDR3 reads CASSYSLAGGTYNEQFF. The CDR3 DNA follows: TGTGCCAGCAGTTACTCCTTGGCGGGAGGGACCTACAATGAGCAGTTCTTC.

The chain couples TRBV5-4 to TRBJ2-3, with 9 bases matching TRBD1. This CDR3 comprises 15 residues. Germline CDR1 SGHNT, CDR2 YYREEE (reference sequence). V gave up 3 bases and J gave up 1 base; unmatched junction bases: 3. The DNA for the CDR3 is TGTGCCAGCAGCTATAGACAGGGGGGCACAGATACGCAGTATTTT. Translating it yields CASSYRQGGTDTQYF.

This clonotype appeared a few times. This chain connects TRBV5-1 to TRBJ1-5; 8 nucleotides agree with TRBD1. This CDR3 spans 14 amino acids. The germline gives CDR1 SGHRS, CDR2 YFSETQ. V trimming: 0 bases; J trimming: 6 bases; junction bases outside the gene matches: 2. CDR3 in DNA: TGCGCCAGCAGCTTGGGGACAGGGTTTCAGCCCCAGCATTTT. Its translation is CASSLGTGFQPQHF.

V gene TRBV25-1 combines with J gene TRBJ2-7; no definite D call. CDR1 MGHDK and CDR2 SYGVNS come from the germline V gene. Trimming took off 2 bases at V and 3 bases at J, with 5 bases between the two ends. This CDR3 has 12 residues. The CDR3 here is CASSEPVYEQYV. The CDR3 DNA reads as TGTGCCAGCAGTGAACCGGTCTACGAGCAGTACGTC.